This TCR beta chain originates from a study of Ad26.COV2.S vaccination and SARS-CoV-2 variants. Whole-study findings and limits: Among vaccine recipients, spike-specific TCR breadth exceeded that of placebo recipients.

Some clones are missing from TCRdb's copy, which holds only in-frame ones; the method was immunoSEQ multiplex PCR. Among roughly 400,000 clones listed, 90% were seen once. Regarding this clone: Its antigen is not identified.

Indicated treatment: some 19 received Ad26.COV2.S at low or high dose, single or two shots; roughly 5 received placebo; per-sample allocation not given. Sample collection was performed on day 63 after the first vaccine or placebo injection. Here the sequenced sample was peripheral blood, taken in a trial of Ad26.COV2.S vaccine versus placebo. The TCR sequence derives from a person aged 18-60 years who received the Ad26.COV2.S COVID-19 vaccine or a placebo.

CDR3 sequence (DNA): TGTGCCAGCAGTTGGGGAATAGACAGTCACGGGAGGGCAGATACGCAGTATTTT. Protein sequence: CASSWGIDSHGRADTQYF. V is TRBV6-2 or TRBV6-3 and J is TRBJ2-3; 8 nucleotides align to TRBD2. Germline V CDR1 and CDR2: MNHEY, SVGEGT. With V trimmed by 4 bases and J by 4 bases, 16 bases remained unmatched. The CDR3 totals 18 residues.